Sequencing of this T cell receptor beta chain was carried out in a study of T cells in Graves' hyperthyroidism and ophthalmopathy (dated by TCRdb to 2018 to 2020). Looking at the study overall: Peripheral blood was sampled at the time of initial diagnosis, prior to any treatment. Prospective prediction of ophthalmopathy was tested in an independent validation cohort consisting of roughly 19 hyperthyroidism patients and 15 or so patients who later progressed to ophthalmopathy. In addition, the study compared T-cell repertoires in thyroid tissue and in blood from roughly six Graves' hyperthyroidism patients. The 100 or so discovery patients were divided at random into training and test sets in a 7:3 ratio. According to the paper, TCR Vbeta CDR3 sequencing was carried out on approximately 140 peripheral blood samples, which came from approximately 43 ophthalmopathy, around 74 hyperthyroidism and roughly 17 progressor patients. After sampling, hyperthyroidism patients received methimazole starting at 30 mg daily, and ophthalmopathy patients received high-dose intravenous methylprednisolone. A discovery cohort of around 98 patients, fewer than 50 with Graves' ophthalmopathy and under 60 with stable Graves' hyperthyroidism, was used to find distinguishing TCR V-J signatures. Study-level results and caveats: Blood samples also contained most of the expanded thyroid clonotypes (frequency above 0.001), which suggests that blood repertoires may reflect thyroid immune responses. During validation, the model predicted progression to ophthalmopathy a median of approximately six months ahead of onset, with more than 60% sensitivity and 72% to 85% specificity. A 13 V-J signature model separated ophthalmopathy from stable hyperthyroidism, with over 85% sensitivity and 81.08% specificity in cross-validation and 80%/75% in testing. Sample size was not statistically predetermined, and blinding of investigators to group allocation was not performed.

Remarks on this clonotype: Its antigen is unknown. Base qualities are missing; no much larger clone stands one base away.

In the ophthalmopathy patients, disease was moderately to severely active, with a Clinical Activity Score of 3 or more, a NOSPECS grade of 4 or more, and a duration of less than 3 months. Any patient with an uncontrolled infection, another autoimmune disease, pregnancy or lactation was excluded. Diagnoses were established on the basis of clinical symptoms, serum thyroxine and TRAb, thyroid ultrasound, and orbital computed tomography. Ficoll-Paque density gradient centrifugation was used to isolate PBMCs from around 9.1 ml of fresh peripheral blood. Total RNA was extracted using Trizol reagent, and RNA quality was assessed on an Agilent 2100 Bioanalyzer. The TCR beta CDR3 regions were amplified from RNA transcripts. A first-round RT-PCR of the TCR CDR3 used the HTBI primer set with the Qiagen OneStep RT-PCR kit. A second multiplex PCR round built the libraries, followed by size selection and purification. The libraries were sequenced on an Illumina HiSeq2000 using paired-end 100 bp reads. Under the source paper's analysis protocol: SOAPnuke was used to process the raw data, removing reads that contained adapters or uncalled bases, had a mean Phred below 15, or lacked an exact match to the constant primer or identifier. COPE v1.2.5 was used to merge the high-quality paired reads, and each unique nucleotide sequence was defined as a clonotype. MiTCR v1.1 was used to align clonotypes to the IMGT TRBV, TRBD and TRBJ reference segments. Only V-J combinations with frequency above 0.0001, covering approximately 99% of repertoires, were analysed. The TCS score was defined as F50 (clonal expansion) divided by E x V (chaos), with BLOSUM62-based TCRdist calculated between CDR3 peptides within each V-J. Welch's t-statistics and random forest reduced several hundred V-J features to 10 to 15, which were used in a naive Bayes classifier (R e1071). TCRdb handled the public reads itself, with Q25 trimming in fastp and clone calling in MiXCR, and kept productive beta chains. Each record represents a unique CDR3 protein, reported with the most common genes and DNA among its rows. The V and J calls follow TCRdb's processing rather than the paper's. The sample table records over 500,000 distinct CDR3 sequences; approximately 16% of these occur just once. The ten most abundant clones make up approximately 32% of the sample.

The TCR sequence derives from a woman aged 25 to 45 with Graves' ophthalmopathy. The source material was blood.

The DNA sequence is given as TGCAGTGCTAGTCCCCTCTCTAGCGGTAGCACAGATACGCAGTATTTT. This translates into CSASPLSSGSTDTQYF. The chain links TRBV20-1 with TRBJ2-3; 7 nucleotides in the junction match TRBD2. The germline V gene encodes CDR1 DFQATT and CDR2 SNEGSKA (reference sequence). Reading from cysteine to phenylalanine, the CDR3 counts 16 amino acids. The sequence is cut down to CDR3 DNA, 48 bases in frame from base 1. Unmatched junction bases come to 9, with V trimmed by 3 bases and J by 0 bases.